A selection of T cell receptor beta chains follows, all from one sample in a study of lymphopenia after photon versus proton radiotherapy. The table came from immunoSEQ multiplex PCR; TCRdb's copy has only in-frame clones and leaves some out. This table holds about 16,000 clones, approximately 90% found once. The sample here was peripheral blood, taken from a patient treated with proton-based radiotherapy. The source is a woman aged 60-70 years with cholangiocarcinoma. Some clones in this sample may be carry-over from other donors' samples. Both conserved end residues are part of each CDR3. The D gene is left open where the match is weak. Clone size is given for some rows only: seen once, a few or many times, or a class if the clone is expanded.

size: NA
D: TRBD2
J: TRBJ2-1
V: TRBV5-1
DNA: TGCGCCAGCAGAGCGGGCGGGGGGGCTGGATCCTACAATGAGCAGTTCTTC
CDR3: CASRAGGGAGSYNEQFF

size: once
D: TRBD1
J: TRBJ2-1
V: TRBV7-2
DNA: TGTGCCAGCAGCTTGCCCCGGGGACAGGGCTCCTACAATGAGCAGTTCTTC
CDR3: CASSLPRGQGSYNEQFF

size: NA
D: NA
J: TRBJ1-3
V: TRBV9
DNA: TGTGCCAGCAGCGTCGCGGACAGCCAGGGAAACACCATATATTTT
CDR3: CASSVADSQGNTIYF

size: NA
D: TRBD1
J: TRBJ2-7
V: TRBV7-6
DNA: TGTGCCAGCAGCTTAGGGACAGGCAACTACGAGCAGTACTTC
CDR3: CASSLGTGNYEQYF

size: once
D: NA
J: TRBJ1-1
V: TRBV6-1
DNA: TGTGCCAGCAGGGGTGACACCGTGAGAGCTTTCTTT
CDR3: CASRGDTVRAFF

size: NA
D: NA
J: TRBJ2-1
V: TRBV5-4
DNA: TGTCCCAGCAGCCTCCCGCTTGGGACCGGTATCGACGAGCAGTTCTTC
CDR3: CPSSLPLGTGIDEQFF

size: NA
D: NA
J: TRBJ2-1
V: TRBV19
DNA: TGTGCCAGTAACATGAGGCCAAGGGATGAGCAGTTCTTC
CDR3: CASNMRPRDEQFF

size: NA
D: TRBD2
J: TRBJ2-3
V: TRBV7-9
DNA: TGTGCCAGCAGCTTATGGGTAGCGGGGCCCACAGATACGCAGTATTTT
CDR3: CASSLWVAGPTDTQYF

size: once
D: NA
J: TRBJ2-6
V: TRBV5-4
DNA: TGTGCCAGCAGCTTTGGCGGACGAAGCTCTGGGGCCAACGTCCTGACTTTC
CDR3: CASSFGGRSSGANVLTF

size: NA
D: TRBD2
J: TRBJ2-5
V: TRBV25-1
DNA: TGTGCCAGCAGGCAAGCGGGGGAAGAGACCCAGTACTTC
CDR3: CASRQAGEETQYF

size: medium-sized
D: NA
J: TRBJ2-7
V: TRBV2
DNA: TGTGCCAGCAGTGCGGGCCAGGCCTACGAGCAGTACTTC
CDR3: CASSAGQAYEQYF

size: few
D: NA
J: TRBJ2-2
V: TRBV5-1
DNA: TGCGCCAGCAGCTTGTCGACTCCACCCACCGGGGAGCTGTTTTTT
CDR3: CASSLSTPPTGELFF

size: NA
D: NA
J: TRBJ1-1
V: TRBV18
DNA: TGTGCCAGCTCACTTTCAGGGAACACTGAAGCTTTCTTT
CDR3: CASSLSGNTEAFF

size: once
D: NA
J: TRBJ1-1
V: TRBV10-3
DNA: TGTGCCATCAGTGAACAACGGCATCGGGGCGAAGCTTTCTTT
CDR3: CAISEQRHRGEAFF

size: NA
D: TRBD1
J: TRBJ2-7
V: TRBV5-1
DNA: TGCGCCAGCAGCTTGGGGACAGGGGCCTACGAGCAGTACTTC
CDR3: CASSLGTGAYEQYF

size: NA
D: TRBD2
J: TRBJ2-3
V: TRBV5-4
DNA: TGTGCCAGCAGCTTGGCCGGGACTAGGGCCACAGATACGCAGTATTTT
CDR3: CASSLAGTRATDTQYF

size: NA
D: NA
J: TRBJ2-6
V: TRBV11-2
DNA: TGTGCCAGCAGCTTGGAGGGGGCTGGGGCCAACGTCCTGACTTTC
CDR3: CASSLEGAGANVLTF

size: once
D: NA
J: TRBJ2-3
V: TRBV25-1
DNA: TGTGCCAGCACCAATGGGGGGCCTGATACGCAGTATTTT
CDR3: CASTNGGPDTQYF

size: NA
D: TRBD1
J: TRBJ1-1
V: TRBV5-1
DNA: TGCGCCAGCAGCACGACCGGGACAGGGGTTACTGAAGCTTTCTTT
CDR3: CASSTTGTGVTEAFF

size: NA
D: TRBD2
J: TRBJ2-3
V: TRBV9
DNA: TGTGCCAGCAGCCCCCGGCTGGGAGGGAGCACAGATACGCAGTATTTT
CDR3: CASSPRLGGSTDTQYF

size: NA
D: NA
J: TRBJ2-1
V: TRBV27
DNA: TGTGCCAGCAGTCCCGTAAGTCCCGATGTGCGGCAGTTCTTC
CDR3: CASSPVSPDVRQFF

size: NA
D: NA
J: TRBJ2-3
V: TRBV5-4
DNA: TGTGCCAGCAGCTCACCATGGGGGGTCACAGATACGCAGTATTTT
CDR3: CASSSPWGVTDTQYF

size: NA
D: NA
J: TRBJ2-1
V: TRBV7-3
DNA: TGTGCCAGCAGCTTCCTCGGGCCAGACGATGAGCAGTTCTTC
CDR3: CASSFLGPDDEQFF

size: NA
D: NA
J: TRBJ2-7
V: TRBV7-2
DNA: TGTGCCAGCAGCTTGCGATACGAGCAGTACTTC
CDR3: CASSLRYEQYF

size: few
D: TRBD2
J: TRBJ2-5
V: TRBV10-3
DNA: TGTGCCATCAGTGAGCGCCCCGGACTAGCGGGGGGTTCCCAAGAGACCCAGTACTTC
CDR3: CAISERPGLAGGSQETQYF

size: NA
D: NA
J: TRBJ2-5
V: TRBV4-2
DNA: TGTGCCAGCAGCCTAAGGAGTAGTGAGACCCAGTACTTC
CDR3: CASSLRSSETQYF

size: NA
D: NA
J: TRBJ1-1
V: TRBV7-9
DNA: TGTGCCAGCAGCGGCGATTCAAGGGCGTTTGCTTTCTTT
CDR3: CASSGDSRAFAFF

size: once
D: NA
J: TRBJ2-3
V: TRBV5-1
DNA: TGCGCCAGCAGCTTGGGGGCGCGACCTAGCACAGATACGCAGTATTTT
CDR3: CASSLGARPSTDTQYF

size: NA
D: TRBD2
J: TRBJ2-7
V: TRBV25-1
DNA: TGTGCCAGCAGTGAGGGTCAAGGACTAGCGGGGCAGTACTTC
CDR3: CASSEGQGLAGQYF

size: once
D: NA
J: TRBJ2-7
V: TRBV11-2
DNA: TGTGCCAGCAGCCACGCCCTGTACGAGCAGTACTTC
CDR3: CASSHALYEQYF

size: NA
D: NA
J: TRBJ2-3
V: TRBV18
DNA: TGTGCCAGCTCACCCGACAGGACTGGGGGAGATACGCAGTATTTT
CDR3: CASSPDRTGGDTQYF

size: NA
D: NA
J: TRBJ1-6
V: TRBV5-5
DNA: TGTGCCAGCAGCCTCGGGACTCGCTCCTATAATTCACCCCTCCACTTT
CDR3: CASSLGTRSYNSPLHF

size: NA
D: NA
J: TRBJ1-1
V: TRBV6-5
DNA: TGTGCCAGCAGTCGCTATGACAACACTGAAGCTTTCTTT
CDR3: CASSRYDNTEAFF

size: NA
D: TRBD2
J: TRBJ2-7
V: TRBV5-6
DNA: TGTGCCAGCAGAAATAGCGGGAGAGGCTACGAGCAGTACTTC
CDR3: CASRNSGRGYEQYF

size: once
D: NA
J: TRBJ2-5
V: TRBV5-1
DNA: TGCGCCAGCAGCTTGGAGGTCCCCTCGGAGACCCAGTACTTC
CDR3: CASSLEVPSETQYF

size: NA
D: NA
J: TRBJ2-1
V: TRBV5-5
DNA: TGTGCCAGCAGCTTGGTCTTACGGGACAATGAGCAGTTCTTC
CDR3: CASSLVLRDNEQFF

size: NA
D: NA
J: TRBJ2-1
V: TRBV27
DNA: TGTGCCAGCAGTTTATACAATGAGCAGTTCTTC
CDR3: CASSLYNEQFF

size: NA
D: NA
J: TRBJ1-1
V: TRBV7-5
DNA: TGTGCCAGAAGCTTCGACACTATGAACACTGAAGCTTTCTTT
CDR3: CARSFDTMNTEAFF

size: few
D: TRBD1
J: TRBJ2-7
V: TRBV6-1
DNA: TGTGCCAGCAGTGAAGACAGGGGCTCCTACGAGCAGTACTTC
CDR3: CASSEDRGSYEQYF

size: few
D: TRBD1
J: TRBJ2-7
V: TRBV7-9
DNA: TGTGCCAGCAGCTTATCGGGACAGCCAACCGGGGAGCAGTACTTC
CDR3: CASSLSGQPTGEQYF

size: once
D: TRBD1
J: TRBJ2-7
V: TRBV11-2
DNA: TGTGCCAGCAGCCAGACAGGGGGCTCCTACGAGCAGTACTTC
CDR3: CASSQTGGSYEQYF

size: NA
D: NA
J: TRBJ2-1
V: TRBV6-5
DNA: TGTGCCAGCAGTTTGGACAGCTACAATGAGCAGTTCTTC
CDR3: CASSLDSYNEQFF

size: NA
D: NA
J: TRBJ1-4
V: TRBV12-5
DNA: TGTGCTAGTGGTTTGGCGACAGGCCCAAGGCCCGCAACTAATGAAAAACTGTTTTTT
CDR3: CASGLATGPRPATNEKLFF

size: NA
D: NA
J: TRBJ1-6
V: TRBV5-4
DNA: TGTGCCAGCAGTTCTGATCAGGGTTCTTCACCCCTCCACTTT
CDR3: CASSSDQGSSPLHF

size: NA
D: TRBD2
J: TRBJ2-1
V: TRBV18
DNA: TGTGCCAGCCCGGGACTAGCGGGGAATGAGCAGTTCTTC
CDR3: CASPGLAGNEQFF

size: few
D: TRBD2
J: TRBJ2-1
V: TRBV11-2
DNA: TGTGCCAGCAGCTCCCTGACTAGCGGGGGTTTGGATGAGCAGTTCTTC
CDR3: CASSSLTSGGLDEQFF

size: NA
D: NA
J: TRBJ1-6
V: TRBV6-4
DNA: TGTGCCAGCAGTGTCCATGGCAATTCACCCCTCCACTTT
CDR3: CASSVHGNSPLHF

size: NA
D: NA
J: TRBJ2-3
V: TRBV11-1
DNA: TGTGCCAGCAGCCAGCCCGGGGGCCGCCTCACAGATACGCAGTATTTT
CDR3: CASSQPGGRLTDTQYF

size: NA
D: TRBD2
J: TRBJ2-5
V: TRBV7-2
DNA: TGTGCCAGCAGCTCCCCGGGACTAGCGGGAGGGCGGGAGACCCAGTACTTC
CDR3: CASSSPGLAGGRETQYF

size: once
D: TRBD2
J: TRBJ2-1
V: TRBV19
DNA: TGTGCCAGTAGATCTGGCGGGAGATACAATGAGCAGTTCTTC
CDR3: CASRSGGRYNEQFF

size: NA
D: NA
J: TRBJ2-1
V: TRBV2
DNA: TGTGCCAGCAGTGAAGATGGGTGGGGAAATGAGCAGTTCTTC
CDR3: CASSEDGWGNEQFF